The 14 T cell receptor beta chains reported below all come from one sample, sequenced in a study of cytotoxic CD8 clonotypes in ibrutinib-treated CLL. TCRdb's table, derived via immunoSEQ multiplex PCR, lists solely in-frame clones and lacks some. This sample has more than 150,000 clones; over 60% occur once, and the top ten carry 13%. Source: PBMCs, taken after 24 months of ibrutinib treatment. All receptors derive from a human donor with chronic lymphocytic leukemia.

The table lists this clone with a count of one. V usage is TRBV18 and J usage is TRBJ2-1, with 7 bases fitting TRBD1. The CDR3 loop spans 14 amino acids. With 4 bases clipped from V and 3 bases from J, the junction kept 3 bases outside the gene matches. CDR1 KGHSH and CDR2 LQKENI come from the germline V gene. CDR3 DNA: TGTGCCAGCTCACGGGACAGACACTACAATGAGCAGTTCTTC. This gives the protein CASSRDRHYNEQFF.

This chain uses TRBV6-5 with TRBJ2-3; tentatively, D is TRBD2 (6 bases). Trimming left V 4 bases short and J 2 bases short, with 13 bases between. CDR1 is MNHEY, CDR2 SVGAGI, per germline. The CDR3 is made up of 15 amino acids. The CDR3: CASSLTRRFTDTQYF. Here the CDR3 DNA reads TGTGCCAGCAGTTTGACTAGGAGATTCACAGATACGCAGTATTTT.

The V and J genes are TRBV11-2 and TRBJ2-3; 14 bases agree with TRBD2. Germline-derived CDR1 and CDR2 are SGHAT and FQNNGV. The CDR3 totals 17 residues. The J segment lost 3 bases and the V segment lost 5 bases, leaving 7 bases of the junction unmatched. This CDR3 is CASSPNGLAGGTDTQYF. CDR3 DNA: TGTGCCAGCAGCCCCAACGGACTAGCGGGAGGAACAGATACGCAGTATTTT.

The V gene is TRBV9, the J gene TRBJ2-3; 9 bases match TRBD2. The trim removed 3 bases at V and 1 base at J, leaving 6 bases unmatched. Per the germline V gene, CDR1 is SGDLS and CDR2 is YYNGEE. The CDR3 spans 16 residues. The CDR3 loop reads CASSGELAGRTDTQYF. The CDR3 region has the DNA TGTGCCAGCAGCGGTGAACTAGCGGGCCGCACAGATACGCAGTATTTT.

The chain combines TRBV5-4 with TRBJ2-7, with D possibly TRBD2 on 5 matching bases. V was pared by 0 bases and J by 2 bases, with 9 bases between. The CDR3 runs 14 residues. Germline V gives CDR1 SGHNT, CDR2 YYREEE (reference sequence). CDR3 coding DNA: TGTGCCAGCAGCTTGGGACTACAAACCTACGAGCAGTACTTC. This codes for CASSLGLQTYEQYF.

The chain couples TRBV27 to TRBJ2-3; possibly TRBD2 for D (6 bases). The CDR3 extends over 14 amino acids. With 6 bases removed from V and 7 bases from J, the gap between germline ends came to 17 bases. Germline V gene sequence: CDR1 MNHEY, CDR2 SMNVEV (reference sequence). The CDR3 region is CASRRLGSGNTQYF. The DNA for the CDR3 is TGTGCCAGCAGGAGACTAGGTTCTGGTAATACGCAGTATTTT.

The chain links TRBV4-1 to TRBJ2-7; D is possibly TRBD1 or TRBD2 (5 bases each). CDR1 MGHRA and CDR2 YSYEKL come from the germline V gene. This CDR3 contains 17 residues. V dropped 1 base and J dropped 5 bases, with 21 bases sitting between them. The CDR3 DNA reads as TGCGCCAGCAGCCAAGTATTTGGGCCCGGGGCCGCTGACGAGCAGTACTTC. Translated: CASSQVFGPGAADEQYF.

This chain connects TRBV4-1 to TRBJ2-2, with TRBD1 matching 7 bases. The CDR3 totals 14 residues. Germline CDR1 is MGHRA and CDR2 is YSYEKL. The J segment lost 4 bases and the V segment lost 5 bases, leaving 4 bases of the junction unmatched. The CDR3 DNA follows: TGCGCCAGCAGCTCTACAGGGGTCACCGGGGAGCTGTTTTTT. Amino acid sequence: CASSSTGVTGELFF.

CDR3 in DNA: TGCGCCAGCAGCACTACTAGCGGGAGGGCCAATGAGCAGTTCTTC. This translates into CASSTTSGRANEQFF. The rearrangement links TRBV4-1 to TRBJ2-1; 13 bases match TRBD2. Germline lookup yields CDR1 MGHRA and CDR2 YSYEKL. After removal of 5 bases from V and 6 bases from J, the junction contained 4 bases not matched to a gene. This CDR3 is built from 15 residues.

This chain connects TRBV2 to TRBJ1-1; 8 nucleotides line up with TRBD1. The CDR3 has 15 residues. With 4 bases clipped from V and 11 bases from J, the junction kept 15 bases outside the gene matches. Germline V CDR1 and CDR2: SNHLY, FYNNEI. The CDR3 spells CASSGAGGAGSGAFF. The CDR3 nucleotides are TGTGCCAGCAGTGGGGCAGGGGGCGCGGGTAGCGGGGCTTTCTTT.

This clone was recorded a few times. This chain uses TRBV30 with TRBJ1-2, with D possibly being TRBD1 (6 bases). The ends were cut back, 7 bases at V and 2 bases at J, with 20 bases in the middle. Germline V gene sequence: CDR1 GTSNPN, CDR2 SVGIG (reference sequence). This CDR3 region has 15 residues. CDR3 protein: CALTGRGLLNYGYTF. CDR3 DNA sequence: TGTGCCTTGACGGGCAGGGGTTTGCTCAACTATGGCTACACCTTC. Full variable domain (rest looked up from reference TRBV30 and TRBJ1-2): SQTIHQWPATLVQPVGSPLSLECTVEGTSNPNLYWYRQAAGRGLQLLFYSVGIGQISSEVPQNLSASRPQDRQFILSSKKLLLSDSGFYLCALTGRGLLNYGYTFGSGTRLTVV.

This clone was counted only a few times. The chain recombines TRBV7-2 with TRBJ1-2, with D possibly TRBD1 on 6 matching bases. Trimming removed 1 base at V and 8 bases at J, with 14 bases between. The CDR3 extends over 14 amino acids. CDR1 is SGHTA, CDR2 FQGNSA, per germline. The CDR3 protein is CASSLGTGLVGYTF. DNA of the CDR3: TGTGCCAGCAGCTTAGGTACAGGGTTGGTCGGCTACACCTTC. Complete variable domain (other parts from reference TRBV7-2 and TRBJ1-2): GAGVSQSPSNKVTEKGKDVELRCDPISGHTALYWYRQSLGQGLEFLIYFQGNSAPDKSGLPSDRFSAERTGGSVSTLTIQRTQQEDSAVYLCASSLGTGLVGYTFGSGTRLTVV.

The chain has TRBV5-6 and TRBJ2-7; D is unclear. Trimming cost V 2 bases and J 5 bases, with 5 bases left between them. This CDR3 comprises 11 residues. The germline gives CDR1 SGHDT, CDR2 YYEEEE. The CDR3 loop is CASSFVHEQYF. In nucleotides, the CDR3 is TGTGCCAGCAGCTTCGTCCACGAGCAGTACTTC. The whole variable domain, filled in from reference TRBV5-6 and TRBJ2-7, reads DAGVTQSPTHLIKTRGQQVTLRCSPKSGHDTVSWYQQALGQGPQFIFQYYEEEERQRGNFPDRFSGHQFPNYSSELNVNALLLGDSALYLCASSFVHEQYFGPGTRLTVT.

The chain links TRBV27 to TRBJ1-1; D may be TRBD1 (6 bases). The CDR3 is made up of 20 amino acids. Trimming stripped 4 bases from V and 0 bases from J, with 27 bases between. Per germline, CDR1 MNHEY and CDR2 SMNVEV (reference sequence). Written as DNA, the CDR3 is TGTGCCAGCAGTTCAATAAGACTCCAGGGGATCCAAAATATGAACACTGAAGCTTTCTTT. It translates to CASSSIRLQGIQNMNTEAFF.